The 23 T cell receptor beta chains below come from one sample, sequenced in a study of T cells in narcolepsy. Produced via immunoSEQ multiplex PCR; TCRdb's table is partial and in-frame only. The data contain around 30,000 clones, 78% of them singletons. What was sequenced was CD45RA- memory CD4+ T cells from PBMCs. The receptors derive from a human donor with narcolepsy.

The chain joins TRBV18 to TRBJ1-2; maybe TRBD1 (5 bases). Trimming pared 6 bases from V and 7 bases from J, leaving 18 bases between. Looked up from germline, CDR1 is KGHSH and CDR2 is LQKENI. The CDR3 runs 14 residues. CDR3 region: CASSDVAGKGGYTF. The DNA for the CDR3 is TGTGCCAGCTCTGATGTTGCAGGGAAAGGTGGCTACACCTTC.

This chain uses TRBV2 with TRBJ2-3; tentative D call: TRBD1 (5 bases). The CDR3 loop spans 14 amino acids. The germline V gene has CDR1 SNHLY and CDR2 FYNNEI. V lost 5 bases and J 0 bases, leaving 9 bases between the germline ends. In DNA form, the CDR3 reads TGTGCCAGCAGTCCCAGGGTTAGCACAGATACGCAGTATTTT. Translated, it gives CASSPRVSTDTQYF.

V usage is TRBV6-6 and J usage is TRBJ2-1; D call uncertain. The CDR3 is 14 amino acids. Germline CDR1 and CDR2: MNHNY and SVGAGI (reference sequence). V shed 0 bases and J shed 5 bases, with 8 bases lying between them. The CDR3 DNA sequence: TGTGCCAGCAGTTACTCGAACGCGGACAATGAGCAGTTCTTC. It yields the protein CASSYSNADNEQFF.

This sequence joins TRBV5-8 and TRBJ2-2, with 8 positions matching TRBD2. With 0 bases clipped from V and 6 bases from J, the junction kept 4 bases outside the gene matches. Germline V gene lookup returns CDR1 SGHTS and CDR2 YDEGEE. This CDR3 has 15 residues. The CDR3 sequence: CASSLGSGESGELFF. The CDR3 nucleotides read TGTGCCAGCAGCTTGGGTAGCGGGGAATCCGGGGAGCTGTTTTTT.

The chain joins TRBV12-5 to TRBJ2-3, with D perhaps TRBD1 (5 bases). Germline assignment: CDR1 LGHNT and CDR2 FRNRAP. This CDR3 has 14 residues. V was cut by 6 bases and J by 2 bases, with 12 bases left in between. CDR3 sequence: CASGGQLLTDTQYF. The CDR3 bases are TGTGCTAGTGGGGGGCAGCTACTCACAGATACGCAGTATTTT.

V usage is TRBV14 and J usage is TRBJ1-1, with no clear D. The CDR3 has 16 residues. V was pared by 1 base and J by 1 base, with 13 bases between. Germline CDR1 and CDR2: SGHDN and FVKESK. The CDR3 protein is CASSQVSGHSNTEAFF. Written as DNA, the CDR3 is TGTGCCAGCAGCCAAGTTTCCGGGCATTCGAACACTGAAGCTTTCTTT.

The chain combines TRBV5-1 with TRBJ2-7; TRBD1 or TRBD2 may be the D gene (5 bases each). CDR1 is SGHRS, CDR2 YFSETQ, per germline. Trimming shortened V by 4 bases and J by 0 bases, and 20 bases separated the two germline ends. The CDR3 length is 17 residues. The CDR3 loop reads CASSLRDPGISSYEQYF. As DNA, the CDR3 is TGCGCCAGCAGCCTCCGGGACCCAGGGATAAGCTCCTACGAGCAGTACTTC.

The gene calls are TRBV7-9 and TRBJ1-1; D is unresolved. The V gene's germline CDR1 is SEHNR and CDR2 FQNEAQ (reference sequence). V was shortened by 5 bases and J by 2 bases, with 9 bases between the two germline ends. CDR3 length: 13 residues. The CDR3 coding sequence is TGTGCCAGCAGCGGGGATTTCAACACTGAAGCTTTCTTT. The encoded protein is CASSGDFNTEAFF.

The rearrangement uses TRBV18 and TRBJ1-2; 7 nucleotides line up with TRBD1. The CDR3 has 16 amino acids. V was pared by 4 bases and J by 4 bases, with 12 bases of the junction left unmatched. Germline V gene sequence: CDR1 KGHSH, CDR2 LQKENI. The CDR3 DNA is TGTGCCAGCTCACAGCAGAAACAGGGGTCGGGCTATGGCTACACCTTC. It is translated as CASSQQKQGSGYGYTF.

The genes are TRBV4-2 and TRBJ1-4; 9 bases fit TRBD1. The CDR3 runs 15 residues. V lost 4 bases to trimming and J lost 7 bases; unmatched junction nucleotides: 7. CDR1 is LGHNA and CDR2 is YNFKEQ in the germline V gene. The CDR3 loop is CASSLKGQGAEKLFF. Here the CDR3 DNA reads TGTGCCAGCAGCCTGAAGGGACAGGGAGCTGAAAAACTGTTTTTT.

The rearrangement joins TRBV6-5 to TRBJ2-3, with D maybe TRBD2 (5 bases). The germline gives CDR1 MNHEY, CDR2 SVGAGI. The CDR3 is 15 amino acids. Trimming removed 2 bases from V and 2 bases from J, with 11 bases in between. Here the CDR3 DNA reads TGTGCCAGCAGTTACGCTAGCCCTAACACAGATACGCAGTATTTT. It encodes CASSYASPNTDTQYF.

The chain links TRBV4-1 to TRBJ1-1; D is undetermined. V lost 0 bases and J 1 base, leaving 9 bases between the germline ends. Germline CDR1 reads MGHRA; CDR2 reads YSYEKL. The CDR3 totals 15 residues. CDR3 in DNA: TGCGCCAGCAGCCAAGAGTTCGCGTGGAACACTGAAGCTTTCTTT. Its translation is CASSQEFAWNTEAFF.

This clone has just a few counts. V and J are TRBV27 and TRBJ1-1; maybe TRBD1 (6 bases). This CDR3 is 13 amino acids long. V lost 6 bases and J 0 bases, leaving 8 bases between the germline ends. The germline V gene has CDR1 MNHEY and CDR2 SMNVEV (reference sequence). CDR3 sequence (DNA): TGTGCCAGCAGAGGGGGGCTGAACACTGAAGCTTTCTTT. It codes for CASRGGLNTEAFF.

This clone was seen a few times. This chain connects TRBV4-2 to TRBJ1-4; TRBD1 matches at 7 bases. Germline loops: CDR1 LGHNA, CDR2 YNFKEQ. Germline trimming cut 1 base from V and 2 bases from J; bases unmatched to any gene: 4. The CDR3 has 16 amino acids. CDR3 amino acids: CASSQATTGTNEKLFF. CDR3 DNA: TGTGCCAGCAGCCAAGCAACGACAGGGACTAATGAAAAACTGTTTTTT.

This clone was seen a single time. The V gene is TRBV6-6, the J gene TRBJ2-6; D not resolved. The CDR3 spans 16 residues. Germline CDR1 MNHNY, CDR2 SVGAGI (reference sequence). V lost 2 bases, J lost 0 bases, and 8 bases lay in between. CDR3 loop: CASSYPILSGANVLTF. For the CDR3, the DNA is TGTGCCAGCAGTTACCCCATCCTCTCTGGGGCCAACGTCCTGACTTTC.

The chain is built from TRBV6-1 and TRBJ1-2, with 8 bases identical to TRBD1. The CDR3 consists of 13 residues. In germline, CDR1 is MNHNS, CDR2 SASEGT. V gave up 8 bases and J gave up 4 bases; unmatched junction bases: 6. The CDR3 bases are TGTGCCAGCGACACAGGGGGTTCCTATGGCTACACCTTC. Protein: CASDTGGSYGYTF.

CDR3 region: CASSERTGNSNEQYF. The DNA of the CDR3 is TGTGCCAGCAGTGAAAGAACAGGGAATTCGAACGAGCAGTACTTC. The chain links TRBV2 to TRBJ2-7, with a tentative D call TRBD1 (6 bases). The length of the CDR3 is 15 residues. V lost 2 bases, J lost 5 bases, and 16 bases lay in between. Per the germline V gene, CDR1 is SNHLY and CDR2 is FYNNEI.

The CDR3 reads CASSPGRGGGHIGELFF. Here the CDR3 DNA reads TGCGCCAGCAGCCCTGGGCGAGGCGGAGGGCATATCGGGGAGCTGTTTTTT. This chain joins TRBV5-1 and TRBJ2-2, with a tentative D call TRBD2 (6 bases). This CDR3 contains 17 residues. The germline V gene encodes CDR1 SGHRS and CDR2 YFSETQ. V lost 4 bases to trimming and J lost 7 bases, with 23 bases between them.

The V call is TRBV4-3, the J call TRBJ1-2; no clear D gene. The V gene's germline CDR1 is LGHNA and CDR2 YSLEER. This CDR3 region has 14 residues. V lost 1 base to trimming and J lost 8 bases, with 14 bases between them. The CDR3: CASSQVAGLLGYTF. DNA for the CDR3: TGCGCCAGCAGCCAAGTGGCCGGCCTCCTGGGCTACACCTTC.

The chain is built from TRBV28 and TRBJ1-2, with 9 bases aligning to TRBD1. The junction had 13 bases not matched to a gene; V was cut back by 4 bases and J by 4 bases. This CDR3 region has 17 residues. Germline V CDR1 and CDR2: MDHEN, SYDVKM. The CDR3 DNA follows: TGTGCCAGCAGTTCACAAAAGCCGGGACAGGGAGGCTATGGCTACACCTTC. It encodes CASSSQKPGQGGYGYTF.

V is TRBV5-6 and J is TRBJ2-4; 9 positions agree with TRBD1. The CDR3 is 14 amino acids. V gave up 8 bases and J gave up 4 bases; unmatched junction bases: 7. Germline CDR1 and CDR2: SGHDT and YYEEEE. The CDR3 spells CASLGQGSKNIQYF. The CDR3 region has the DNA TGTGCCAGTTTGGGACAGGGCAGTAAAAACATTCAGTACTTC.

The CDR3 DNA follows: TGTGCCAGCAGCCCAGAACAGACGCCTAATTCACCCCTCCACTTT. It yields the protein CASSPEQTPNSPLHF. The chain carries TRBV4-2 and TRBJ1-6; D is unclear. This CDR3 is built from 15 residues. Trimming removed 4 bases from V and 6 bases from J, with 13 bases in between. Germline loops: CDR1 LGHNA, CDR2 YNFKEQ.

The chain carries TRBV7-9 and TRBJ2-7; no clear D gene. V was cut by 5 bases and J by 7 bases, with 12 bases left in between. Per the germline V gene, CDR1 is SEHNR and CDR2 is FQNEAQ (reference sequence). The CDR3 consists of 12 residues. This CDR3 reads CASSPVLLEQYF. The CDR3 DNA follows: TGTGCCAGCAGCCCCGTCCTCCTTGAGCAGTACTTC.